This TCR beta chain derives from a study of beta chain features in type 1 diabetes. Study summary: Age, gender, cell numbers and subset yield matched between patients and controls.

Overall study findings and caveats: TCRB CDR3 length was moderately but significantly reduced in all four CD4+ subsets of Type 1 diabetes patients.

The entirety of the isolated RNA underwent reverse transcription, so expressed TCRB transcripts were sequenced. The protocol was immunoSEQ multiplex PCR, while the TCRdb copy is restricted to in-frame clones and leaves out a portion. The sample includes around 650,000 clones, 9.5% to 15% of them seen just once. Regarding this clone: Antigen: not known.

Looked up from germline, CDR1 is SGHRS and CDR2 is YFSETQ. With V trimmed by 0 bases and J by 6 bases, 7 bases remained unmatched. The CDR3 contains 16 residues. This sequence was found in a young man with type 1 diabetes. This chain links TRBV5-1 with TRBJ2-1; 9 bases are a match to TRBD1. The sample was naive CD4+ T cells from blood. The CDR3 coding sequence is TGCGCCAGCAGCTTGGCCCCCGGGACAGGGTCCAATGAGCAGTTCTTC. It codes for CASSLAPGTGSNEQFF.